This T cell receptor beta chain was retrieved from a study of radiotherapy plus CTLA-4 blockade in lung cancer. The protocol was immunoSEQ multiplex PCR, while the TCRdb copy is restricted to in-frame clones and leaves out a portion. The top ten hold about 3.5% of the sample, which has some 92,000 clones, around 86% seen once. The CDR3 is made up of 15 amino acids. Trimming took 0 bases from V and 1 from J, leaving 7 bases between them. Germline V CDR1 and CDR2: SGDLS, YYNGEE. The source is a human donor with non-small cell lung cancer who had a partial response to radiotherapy plus ipilimumab. The J gene is TRBJ2-2, the V gene TRBV9, with D perhaps TRBD2 (5 bases). The sample was peripheral blood, taken from a patient treated with radiotherapy plus ipilimumab. DNA of the CDR3: TGTGCCAGCAGCGTAGACGCGGGGAACACCGGGGAGCTGTTTTTT. Its protein product is CASSVDAGNTGELFF.